This TCR gamma chain derives from a study of Vδ1+ human thymocytes. Study-wide points: Thymic delta-chain repertoires held 20% to 25% Vdelta2 sequences and few Vdelta3, despite high sort purity. Thymic TRG and TRD repertoires appeared highly polyclonal. TRD repertoires were essentially private, unlike widely shared TRG clonotypes.

RNA was extracted from the cells and then reverse transcribed. CDR3 amplicons came from multiplex PCR with pooled V-gene forward and constant-region reverse primers. TCRdb processed the multiplex PCR reads again with the CATT caller. In the table there are tens of thousands of gamma-chain clones, 20% of which are singletons. Alphabeta T cells were depleted, then CD3+ Vdelta1+ Vdelta2- thymocytes were FACS-sorted. A note on this clone: The target antigen is unknown. Other DNA sequences in the same sample also yield this CDR3.

CDR1 GITISATS and CDR2 ISYDGTV come from the germline V gene (reference sequence). The ends lost 0 bases at V and 5 bases at J; junction bases unmatched: 10. The CDR3 runs 15 residues. The sample comprised Vdelta1+ gamma-delta thymocytes from the thymus. Noted subset: FACS-sorted CD3+ TCRalphabeta- TCRVdelta1+ TCRVdelta2- thymocytes. J is TRGJ1 or TRGJ2 and V is TRGV9. This clonotype originated in a girl under three years old who had congenital heart surgery. The DNA for the CDR3 is TGTGCCTTGTGGGAGGTGCATTATTTGCATTATAAGAAACTCTTT. Amino acids: CALWEVHYLHYKKLF.